These T cell receptor beta chains were read from a single sample in a study of T cell repertoires in cytomegalovirus infection. TCRdb independently ran MiXCR on the reads; one entry per CDR3 protein. Of 560,000 or so distinct CDR3 sequences listed, approximately 15% are singletons. The sample comprised CD8+ T cells from PBMCs. The receptors were gathered from a human donor in good health (CMV status not recorded). Some clones in this sample may be carry-over from other donors' samples. Each CDR3 is given with its conserved first and last residue. The D gene is left open where the match is weak. Only some rows state a clone size, as once, few, many or a class for expanded clones.

CDR3aa: CASSQDSHTLGSYEQYF
CDR3nt: TGTGCCAGCAGCCAAGATTCGCACACTTTAGGCTCCTACGAGCAGTACTTC
d_gene: NA
j_gene: TRBJ2-7
abundance: many
v_gene: TRBV14

CDR3aa: CASSLEQGPYEQYF
CDR3nt: TGTGCCAGCAGTTTGGAGCAGGGACCCTACGAGCAGTACTTC
d_gene: NA
j_gene: TRBJ2-7
abundance: NA
v_gene: TRBV28

CDR3aa: CASSSGQGAGNTEAFF
CDR3nt: TGTGCCAGCAGTTCGGGACAGGGGGCTGGGAACACTGAAGCTTTCTTT
d_gene: TRBD1
j_gene: TRBJ1-1
abundance: NA
v_gene: TRBV6-6

CDR3aa: CASSRDRASNQPQHF
CDR3nt: TGTGCCAGCAGTCGGGACAGGGCCAGCAATCAGCCCCAGCATTTT
d_gene: TRBD1
j_gene: TRBJ1-5
abundance: many
v_gene: TRBV11-2

CDR3aa: CSARERTVFEKLFF
CDR3nt: TGCAGTGCTAGAGAAAGGACAGTTTTTGAAAAACTGTTTTTT
d_gene: NA
j_gene: TRBJ1-4
abundance: NA
v_gene: TRBV20-1

CDR3aa: CASRTMRGSGILRTSTDTQYF
CDR3nt: TGTGCCAGCAGAACGATGCGGGGTAGCGGGATTCTCCGAACAAGCACAGATACGCAGTATTTT
d_gene: TRBD2
j_gene: TRBJ2-3
abundance: many
v_gene: TRBV12-3/TRBV12-4

CDR3aa: CASSLGLAGPKETQYF
CDR3nt: TGTGCCAGCAGTCTCGGACTAGCGGGGCCGAAAGAGACCCAGTACTTC
d_gene: TRBD2
j_gene: TRBJ2-5
abundance: many
v_gene: TRBV12-3/TRBV12-4

CDR3aa: CASSLGQGCLF
CDR3nt: TGTGCCAGCAGTTTGGGGCAGGGTTGTCTCTTT
d_gene: NA
j_gene: TRBJ1-1
abundance: NA
v_gene: TRBV12-3/TRBV12-4

CDR3aa: CASSPYPGSTDTQYF
CDR3nt: TGTGCCAGCAGTCCATACCCGGGTAGCACAGATACGCAGTATTTT
d_gene: NA
j_gene: TRBJ2-3
abundance: NA
v_gene: TRBV7-6

CDR3aa: CASSQGTRAGLETQYF
CDR3nt: TGTGCCAGCAGTCAGGGGACAAGGGCGGGACTAGAGACCCAGTACTTC
d_gene: NA
j_gene: TRBJ2-5
abundance: NA
v_gene: TRBV6-2/TRBV6-3

CDR3aa: CASSYSWQGARCEQFF
CDR3nt: TGTGCCAGCAGTTACTCGTGGCAGGGGGCGCGGTGTGAGCAGTTCTTC
d_gene: TRBD1
j_gene: TRBJ2-1
abundance: few
v_gene: TRBV6-2/TRBV6-3

CDR3aa: CASSRRSRGALGNTIYF
CDR3nt: TGTGCCAGCAGCCGACGGTCTCGGGGGGCGCTTGGAAACACCATATATTTT
d_gene: NA
j_gene: TRBJ1-3
abundance: many
v_gene: TRBV7-2

CDR3aa: CATSGGLYNEQFF
CDR3nt: TGTGCCACCTCTGGGGGGCTTTACAATGAGCAGTTCTTC
d_gene: NA
j_gene: TRBJ2-1
abundance: few
v_gene: TRBV24-1

CDR3aa: CASSPLAGGLNEQFF
CDR3nt: TGTGCCAGCAGTCCACTAGCGGGAGGGCTGAATGAGCAGTTCTTC
d_gene: TRBD2
j_gene: TRBJ2-1
abundance: many
v_gene: TRBV12-3/TRBV12-4

CDR3aa: CASSESRRTAVNYGYTF
CDR3nt: TGCGCCAGCAGTGAGTCCCGAAGGACAGCCGTCAACTATGGCTACACCTTC
d_gene: NA
j_gene: TRBJ1-2
abundance: NA
v_gene: TRBV10-2

CDR3aa: CASSLYGTKGRDQPQHF
CDR3nt: TGTGCCAGCAGTTTATACGGGACCAAGGGTAGGGATCAGCCCCAGCATTTT
d_gene: NA
j_gene: TRBJ1-5
abundance: many
v_gene: TRBV28

CDR3aa: CASSQEVKAQSFEQFF
CDR3nt: TGCGCCAGCAGCCAAGAGGTCAAAGCTCAGTCGTTTGAGCAGTTCTTC
d_gene: NA
j_gene: TRBJ2-1
abundance: NA
v_gene: TRBV4-1

CDR3aa: CASSRPPLYEQYF
CDR3nt: TGTGCCAGCAGCCGGCCCCCCCTCTACGAGCAGTACTTC
d_gene: NA
j_gene: TRBJ2-7
abundance: NA
v_gene: TRBV7-9

CDR3aa: CASSQGQGPSYEQYF
CDR3nt: TGCGCCAGCAGCCAAGGACAGGGCCCTTCCTACGAGCAGTACTTC
d_gene: TRBD1
j_gene: TRBJ2-7
abundance: many
v_gene: TRBV4-1

CDR3aa: CASSRRVAGGPGDTQYF
CDR3nt: TGTGCCAGCAGCCGCCGGGTAGCGGGAGGGCCGGGAGATACGCAGTATTTT
d_gene: TRBD2
j_gene: TRBJ2-3
abundance: many
v_gene: TRBV7-9

CDR3aa: CASGDSNQPQHF
CDR3nt: TGTGCCAGCGGGGATAGCAATCAGCCCCAGCATTTT
d_gene: NA
j_gene: TRBJ1-5
abundance: NA
v_gene: TRBV12-3/TRBV12-4

CDR3aa: CASSLDPGQQGPDTEAFF
CDR3nt: TGTGCCAGCAGCTTAGACCCGGGACAGCAAGGTCCAGACACTGAAGCTTTCTTT
d_gene: TRBD1
j_gene: TRBJ1-1
abundance: many
v_gene: TRBV11-2

CDR3aa: CASSLDWMGEKLFF
CDR3nt: TGTGCCAGCAGCTTAGATTGGATGGGTGAAAAACTGTTTTTT
d_gene: NA
j_gene: TRBJ1-4
abundance: few
v_gene: TRBV7-9

CDR3aa: CASRGRGWTGELFF
CDR3nt: TGTGCCAGCAGGGGCAGGGGTTGGACCGGGGAGCTGTTTTTT
d_gene: NA
j_gene: TRBJ2-2
abundance: many
v_gene: TRBV6-5

CDR3aa: CASSQEEGASLQPQHF
CDR3nt: TGTGCCAGCAGCCAAGAGGAGGGGGCCTCCCTTCAGCCCCAGCATTTT
d_gene: TRBD1
j_gene: TRBJ1-5
abundance: many
v_gene: TRBV4-2

CDR3aa: CAARTQNTEAFF
CDR3nt: TGTGCCGCCCGAACACAGAACACTGAAGCTTTCTTT
d_gene: NA
j_gene: TRBJ1-1
abundance: many
v_gene: TRBV6-2/TRBV6-3

CDR3aa: CSVEGLAGPISSYNEQFF
CDR3nt: TGCAGCGTTGAGGGACTAGCGGGCCCTATAAGCTCCTACAATGAGCAGTTCTTC
d_gene: TRBD2
j_gene: TRBJ2-1
abundance: many
v_gene: TRBV29-1